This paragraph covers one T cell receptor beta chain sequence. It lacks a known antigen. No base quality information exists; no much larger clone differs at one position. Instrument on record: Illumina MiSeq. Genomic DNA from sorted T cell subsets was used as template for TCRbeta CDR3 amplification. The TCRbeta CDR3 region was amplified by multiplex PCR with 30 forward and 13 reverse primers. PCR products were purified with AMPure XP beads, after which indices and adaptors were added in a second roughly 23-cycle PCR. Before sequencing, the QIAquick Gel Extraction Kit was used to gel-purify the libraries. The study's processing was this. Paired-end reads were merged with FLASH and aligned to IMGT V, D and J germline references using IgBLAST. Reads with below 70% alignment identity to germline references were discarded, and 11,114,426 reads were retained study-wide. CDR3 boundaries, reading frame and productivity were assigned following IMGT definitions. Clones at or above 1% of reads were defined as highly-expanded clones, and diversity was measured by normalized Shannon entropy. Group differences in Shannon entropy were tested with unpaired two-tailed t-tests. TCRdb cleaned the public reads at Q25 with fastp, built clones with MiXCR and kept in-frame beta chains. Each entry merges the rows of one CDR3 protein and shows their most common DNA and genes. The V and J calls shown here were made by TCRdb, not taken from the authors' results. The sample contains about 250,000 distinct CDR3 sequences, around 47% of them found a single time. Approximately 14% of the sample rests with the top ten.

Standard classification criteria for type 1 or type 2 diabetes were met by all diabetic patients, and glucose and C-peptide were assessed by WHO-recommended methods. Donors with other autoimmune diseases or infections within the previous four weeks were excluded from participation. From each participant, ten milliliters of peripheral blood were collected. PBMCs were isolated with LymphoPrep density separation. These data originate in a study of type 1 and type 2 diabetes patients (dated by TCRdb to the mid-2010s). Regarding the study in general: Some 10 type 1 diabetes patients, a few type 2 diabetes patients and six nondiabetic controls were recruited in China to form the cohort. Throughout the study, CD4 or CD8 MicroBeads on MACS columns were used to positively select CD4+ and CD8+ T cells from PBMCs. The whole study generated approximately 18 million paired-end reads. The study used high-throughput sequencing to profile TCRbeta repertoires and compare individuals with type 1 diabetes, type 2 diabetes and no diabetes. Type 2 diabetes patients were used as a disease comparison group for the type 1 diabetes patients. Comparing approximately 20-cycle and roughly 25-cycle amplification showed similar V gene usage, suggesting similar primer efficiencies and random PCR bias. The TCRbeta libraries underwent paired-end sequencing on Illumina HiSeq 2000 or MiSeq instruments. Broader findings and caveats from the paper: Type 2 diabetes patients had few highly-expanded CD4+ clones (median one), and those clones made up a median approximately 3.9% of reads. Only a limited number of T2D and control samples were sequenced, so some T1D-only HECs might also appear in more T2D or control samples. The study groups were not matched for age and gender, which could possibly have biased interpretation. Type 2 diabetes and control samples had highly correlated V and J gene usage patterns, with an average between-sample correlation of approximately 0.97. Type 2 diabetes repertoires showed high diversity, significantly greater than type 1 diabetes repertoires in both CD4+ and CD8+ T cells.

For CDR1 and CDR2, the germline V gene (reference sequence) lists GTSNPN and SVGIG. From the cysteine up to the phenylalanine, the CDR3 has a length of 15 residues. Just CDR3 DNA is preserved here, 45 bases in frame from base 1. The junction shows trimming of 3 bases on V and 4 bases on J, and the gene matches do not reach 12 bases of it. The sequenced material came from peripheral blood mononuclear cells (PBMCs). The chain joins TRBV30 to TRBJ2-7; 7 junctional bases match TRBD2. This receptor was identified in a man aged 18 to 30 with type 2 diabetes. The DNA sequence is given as TGTGCCTGGAGCTTGGGGAGGGCCATTTCTTACGAGCAGTACTTC. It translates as CAWSLGRAISYEQYF.